This TCR beta chain appears in the sequencing data of a study of T-cell memory formation after mild COVID-19 (dated by TCRdb to the early 2020s). With respect to the entire study: Most TCR sequence clusters were specific to one of the two donors. In a couple of donors, T-cell clones that expanded and contracted after mild COVID-19 were tracked by sequencing TCRalpha and TCRbeta repertoires over time. Two young, previously healthy adult volunteers made up the cohort, one male and one female.

The paper as a whole reports these results and caveats: Whether the second-wave clones peaking on day 37 were SARS-CoV-2 specific was not confirmed. Contracting CD4+ clones were located mainly in the CM and EM memory subsets, whereas CD8+ clones were found to be enriched in EMRA. Only a couple of mild cases were covered by the study, and larger cohorts that include severe cases with pre-infection samples were considered necessary. Some responding clones were detected in pre-infection memory, which suggested that pre-existing cross-reactive memory T cells had joined the SARS-CoV-2 response. From day 15 to 85, contracting clones showed balanced CD4/CD8 phenotypes, whereas a second wave of clones that expanded from day 15 to 37 leaned towards CD4+.

A few counts support this clonotype. It has no known antigen specificity. Qualities for individual bases were not recorded, and no much larger clone is one base off. Sequencing used an Illumina NovaSeq 6000. TCRalpha and TCRbeta cDNA libraries were built by 5'RACE with constant-segment primers, adding sample barcodes and unique molecular identifiers. Trizol reagent was used to extract RNA from every sample. Library amplification was performed in two PCR steps, and a second sample barcode and Illumina TruSeq adapters were introduced in the second step. The libraries were sequenced on an Illumina NovaSeq using 2 x 150 bp paired-end reads. The authors processed their data as follows. The reads were demultiplexed and collapsed into UMI-guided consensus sequences using migec v1.2.7. Using mixcr v2.1.11, UMI consensuses were aligned to TRA and TRB V and J templates and then assembled into clonotypes. Expanded or contracted clonotypes were those called significant by both edgeR and NoisET, with noise models trained on biological replicates. For edgeR calls, a false discovery rate-adjusted p below 0.01 and a log2 fold-change threshold of 1 were applied. As an exploratory analysis of dynamics, max-normalized trajectories of the 1000 most abundant clonotypes were examined by PCA with hierarchical clustering. The CD4 or CD8 phenotype of responding clones was assigned using the separately sequenced CD4+ and CD8+ repertoires. TCRdb cleaned the public reads at Q25 with fastp, built clones with MiXCR and kept in-frame beta chains. Every entry covers one CDR3 protein and lists the most common genes and DNA from its rows. None of the V and J calls come from the authors' own analysis; TCRdb made them. For this sample there are fewer than 200,000 distinct CDR3 sequences; 20% to 25% appear just once. Of the sample, 20% to 25% falls within the top ten clones.

Ficoll-Paque density gradient centrifugation was the method used to isolate PBMCs. V is reduced by 3 bases and J by 5 bases, leaving a spacing of 8 bases between them. Via the germline V gene, CDR1 is SGHVS and CDR2 FNYEAQ. Counted from cysteine to phenylalanine, this CDR3 has 12 amino acids. Of the read, only the CDR3 DNA is kept; its 36 bases are in frame from base 1. The sequence is built from TRBV7-6 and TRBJ2-7, with TRBD2 perhaps the D gene, on 6 matching bases. Specimen: PBMCs or a T cell subset sorted from them (not recorded which). This receptor was identified in an adult woman who had mild COVID-19 (a few samples of this study predate the infection). The sample titles of this study are shuffled in the database, so cell type and time point are left out; the donor was told from shared clones. The nucleotide sequence reads TGTGCCAGCAGCTTGGGCGGGGACGAGCAGTACTTC. Its protein product is CASSLGGDEQYF.